This T cell receptor (beta chain) was recovered during a study of T cell repertoires in cytomegalovirus infection. Turning to the study itself: Matching HLA type and CMV infection were both indicated by public TCR beta signatures.

As regards this clonotype: Its specificity is not known.

From the reads, TCRdb called clonotypes with MiXCR, one entry per CDR3 protein. The sample includes about 770,000 distinct CDR3 sequences, almost 30% seen only once; the top ten take 13%. CDR1 and CDR2 (germline): LNHNV, YYDKDF (reference sequence). The length of the CDR3 is 15 residues. Trimming left V 0 bases short and J 4 bases short, with 10 bases between. The receptor comes from a human donor in good health (CMV status not recorded). Some clones in this sample may be carry-over from other donors' samples. The chain recombines TRBV15 with TRBJ1-5; D is undetermined. Sequencing used cultured CD8+ T cells from PBMCs, obtained from culture after CMV antigen stimulation. The CDR3: CATSRDRSANQPQHF. CDR3 nucleotide sequence: TGTGCCACCAGCAGAGATCGGTCCGCTAATCAGCCCCAGCATTTT.